Presented here are 12 T cell receptor beta chains from one specimen sequenced in a study of cytomegalovirus exposure and HLA in healthy donors. The PCR ran on 60 Vbeta and 13 Jbeta primers. Here immunoSEQ multiplex PCR was the method, and the copy in TCRdb shows in-frame clones only, minus some. The repertoire holds approximately 110,000 clones, with 65% to 80% as singletons. Material: PBMCs. The receptors were gathered from a male donor in good health and CMV-seronegative.

This chain links TRBV27 with TRBJ1-1; D gene ambiguous. The CDR3 has 14 amino acids. In germline, CDR1 is MNHEY, CDR2 SMNVEV (reference sequence). Deletions cut 5 bases from V and 2 bases from J, with 12 bases between. CDR3 sequence reads: CASSILSGNTEAFF. For the CDR3, the DNA is TGTGCCAGCAGTATCCTGTCGGGTAACACTGAAGCTTTCTTT.

J is TRBJ1-5 and V is TRBV27; tentatively, D is TRBD1 (6 bases). This CDR3 is 17 amino acids long. V was trimmed by 5 bases and J by 1 base, leaving 18 bases between them. Germline-derived CDR1 and CDR2 are MNHEY and SMNVEV (reference sequence). CDR3 in amino acids: CASSPYLTGKSNQPQHF. CDR3 nucleotide sequence: TGTGCCAGCAGTCCTTACCTCACAGGGAAGAGCAATCAGCCCCAGCATTTT.

This clone was seen only a few times. This chain connects TRBV29-1 to TRBJ1-1, with D perhaps TRBD1 (5 bases). V gave up 2 bases and J gave up 10 bases, with 11 bases separating them. This CDR3 spans 11 amino acids. The germline CDR1 and CDR2 sequences are SQVTM and ANQGSEA. The CDR3 region has the DNA TGCAGCGTTGAAATTACAGGCAGAGCTTTCTTT. Residues: CSVEITGRAFF. The variable domain in full, completed from reference TRBV29-1 and TRBJ1-1, reads SAVISQKPSRDICQRGTSLTIQCQVDSQVTMMFWYRQQPGQSLTLIATANQGSEATYESGFVIDKFPISRPNLTFSTLTVSNMSPEDSSIYLCSVEITGRAFFGQGTRLTVV.

The gene calls are TRBV6-5 and TRBJ2-7; a possible D gene is TRBD2 (5 bases). The CDR3 covers 14 residues. CDR1 is MNHEY and CDR2 is SVGAGI in the germline V gene. V lost 2 bases to trimming and J lost 1 base, with 9 bases between them. The CDR3: CASSYEPGSYEQYF. The CDR3 DNA reads TGTGCCAGCAGTTACGAACCGGGGTCCTACGAGCAGTACTTC.

The V gene is TRBV2, the J gene TRBJ2-1; 7 nucleotides align to TRBD1. This CDR3 contains 14 residues. From germline, CDR1 is SNHLY and CDR2 FYNNEI. Trimming cost V 11 bases and J 5 bases; bases outside gene matches: 12. CDR3 sequence: CAGTDRVGNNEQFF. The DNA for the CDR3 is TGTGCCGGAACTGACAGGGTGGGGAACAATGAGCAGTTCTTC.

This clone showed up just a few times. The chain couples TRBV5-1 to TRBJ1-4; the D is unclear. Germline CDR1 SGHRS, CDR2 YFSETQ. Trimming removed 0 bases from V and 3 bases from J, with 3 bases in between. This CDR3 comprises 13 residues. CDR3 in DNA: TGCGCCAGCAGCTTGGCGGCTAATGAAAAACTGTTTTTT. Translated: CASSLAANEKLFF.

The chain links TRBV7-9 to TRBJ2-6; maybe TRBD1 (5 bases). The CDR3 extends over 14 amino acids. The germline gives CDR1 SEHNR, CDR2 FQNEAQ (reference sequence). CDR3 nucleotide sequence: TGTGCGAACGGACAACCTGGTGGGGCCAACGTCCTGACTTTC. Encoded protein: CANGQPGGANVLTF.

The chain has TRBV2 and TRBJ2-7, with TRBD2 identical over 9 bases. Trimming cost V 6 bases and J 2 bases; bases outside gene matches: 5. CDR3 size: 14 residues. Germline CDR1 SNHLY, CDR2 FYNNEI. This CDR3 is CASSPRTSAYEQYF. The CDR3 region has the DNA TGTGCCAGCAGCCCTCGGACTAGCGCCTACGAGCAGTACTTC.

The V gene is TRBV28, the J gene TRBJ2-1; TRBD2 matches at 7 bases. The length of the CDR3 is 15 residues. Trimming took 3 bases from V and 5 from J; bases not matched to a gene: 7. Germline lookup yields CDR1 MDHEN and CDR2 SYDVKM. CDR3 region: CASSFGLAEHNEQFF. The CDR3 DNA reads as TGTGCCAGCAGTTTCGGGCTAGCGGAGCACAATGAGCAGTTCTTC.

This clone was counted between two and nine times. This chain joins TRBV11-3 and TRBJ2-3, with 9 bases aligning to TRBD2. The germline V gene has CDR1 SGHNT and CDR2 YENEEA. The CDR3 extends over 16 amino acids. The ends lost 5 bases at V and 1 base at J; junction bases unmatched: 7. As DNA, the CDR3 is TGTGCCAGCAGCCGGTCCTCTAGCGGGGGCACAGATACGCAGTATTTT. Translating it yields CASSRSSSGGTDTQYF.

The CDR3 spells CASSQIQGAEQYF. CDR3 nucleotides: TGTGCCAGCAGCCAAATACAGGGAGCCGAGCAGTACTTC. This chain links TRBV4-2 with TRBJ2-7; possible D gene TRBD1, 6 bases. V dropped 2 bases and J dropped 6 bases, with 11 bases sitting between them. CDR3 length equals 13 residues. Germline V gives CDR1 LGHNA, CDR2 YNFKEQ.

The rearrangement links TRBV4-1 to TRBJ1-4; perhaps TRBD1 as D (6 bases). The germline V and J ends were trimmed by 5 bases and 7 bases, with 17 bases remaining between them. CDR1 is MGHRA, CDR2 YSYEKL, per germline. The CDR3 length is 15 residues. Here the CDR3 DNA reads TGCGCCAGCAGCACCATCAGGGGAAAAGGTGAAAAACTGTTTTTT. Translated, it gives CASSTIRGKGEKLFF.